The 2 T cell receptor beta chains below all came from one sample that was sequenced in a study of breast tumors, draining lymph nodes, adjacent tissues. One entry per CDR3 protein results from TCRdb running MiXCR on the multiplex PCR reads. The sample yields under 300,000 distinct CDR3 sequences, around 35% seen once. Samples came from axillary lymph nodes draining the breast cancer. The sequenced sample was axillary lymph node tissue. These receptors all come from a female donor with breast cancer. Some clones in this sample may be carry-over from other donors' samples.

CDR3 nucleotide sequence: TGTGCCAGCAGTCACCGTACCGACAGGGCCAATTATGGCTACACCTTC. Translated: CASSHRTDRANYGYTF. This chain links TRBV6-5 with TRBJ1-2; TRBD1 aligns across 7 bases. The J segment lost 5 bases and the V segment lost 5 bases, leaving 14 bases of the junction unmatched. This CDR3 comprises 16 residues. CDR1 and CDR2 from the germline V gene are MNHEY and SVGAGI.

This clonotype was recorded many times. The chain carries TRBV10-2 and TRBJ1-2; D is perhaps TRBD1 (5 bases). Per the germline V gene, CDR1 is WSHSY and CDR2 is SAAADI. Trimming pared 3 bases from V and 8 bases from J, leaving 13 bases between. CDR3 size: 13 residues. The CDR3, as DNA: TGCGCCAGCAGTGACGGCAGGGATGAAGGCTACACCTTC. It is translated as CASSDGRDEGYTF.